This is a list of T cell receptor beta chains from one sample in a study of T cell responses to AZD1222 COVID-19 vaccine. Sequencing was performed with immunoSEQ multiplex PCR; in TCRdb, only in-frame clones are kept and a portion is missing. Seen here are about 150,000 clones, around nine tenths observed once, and the top ten hold 5.5% to 8.5%. Sequenced here: peripheral blood, sampled after recovery from COVID-19. These TCRs come from an adult who had recovered from COVID-19. Each CDR3 is given with its conserved first and last residue. The D gene is left open where the match is weak. Clone size is shown for a subset of rows, as once, few, many or a class of expanded clone.

D gene	clone size	V gene	J gene	CDR3 DNA	CDR3 protein
NA	NA	TRBV10-2	TRBJ1-2	TGCGCCAGCAAGGAGACAGAAGACTATGGCTACACCTTC	CASKETEDYGYTF
NA	NA	TRBV6-5	TRBJ1-1	TGTGCCAGCCTGCTCACCATATCGGGGGGTGCGGAAGCTTTCTTT	CASLLTISGGAEAFF
NA	few	TRBV7-8	TRBJ1-2	TGTGCCAGCAGCTTAGCCAGTGGGGACTATGGCTACACCTTC	CASSLASGDYGYTF
NA	NA	TRBV27	TRBJ2-1	TGTGCCAGCAGTTTATCGAAGACAGCGTCCTACAATGAGCAGTTCTTC	CASSLSKTASYNEQFF
TRBD1	NA	TRBV28	TRBJ2-7	TGTGCCAGCAGCTTGACGACAGGGCCCCACGAGCAGTACTTC	CASSLTTGPHEQYF
NA	NA	TRBV28	TRBJ2-7	TGTGCCAGCAGTTTATATTCAGAGAGGGAGTACTTC	CASSLYSEREYF
TRBD1	NA	TRBV28	TRBJ1-1	TGTGCCAGCAGTCCCCCGGGACAGGGGCCCCGGACTTTCTTT	CASSPPGQGPRTFF
NA	NA	TRBV19	TRBJ2-7	TGTGCCAGTAGTATCGACCTAAGGGGTGTCGAGCAGTACTTC	CASSIDLRGVEQYF
TRBD1	NA	TRBV2	TRBJ1-6	TGTGCCAGCAGTCGGACAGGGACTAATTCACCCCTCCACTTT	CASSRTGTNSPLHF
TRBD2	NA	TRBV11-2	TRBJ2-3	TGTGCCAGCAGCCCCAAGGGACTAGCGGACACAGATACGCAGTATTTT	CASSPKGLADTDTQYF
TRBD2	NA	TRBV7-3	TRBJ2-5	TGTGCCAGCAGCTCACTAGCGGGGGGAACAGAGACCCAGTACTTC	CASSSLAGGTETQYF
NA	NA	TRBV20-1	TRBJ2-7	TGCAGCCAGCTAGGGGACTACGAGCAGTACTTC	CSQLGDYEQYF
TRBD2	few	TRBV7-6	TRBJ2-2	TGTGCCAGCAGCTCGACTAGCCTGGACACCGGGGAGCTGTTTTTT	CASSSTSLDTGELFF
TRBD1	NA	TRBV5-6	TRBJ1-1	TGTGCCAGCAGCGCGACTTTCGGGACAGGGGTGAACACTGAAGCTTTCTTT	CASSATFGTGVNTEAFF
NA	NA	TRBV12-5	TRBJ1-3	TGTGCTAGTGGTTTCGGGGGGGCGGGTGGAAACACCATATATTTT	CASGFGGAGGNTIYF
NA	NA	TRBV4-2	TRBJ1-1	TGTGCCAGCACGCGAGGGGGAAGGGCTGAAGCTTTCTTT	CASTRGGRAEAFF
NA	NA	TRBV19	TRBJ2-6	TGTGCCAGTAGTACTAACAGGGATGGGGCCAACGTCCTGACTTTC	CASSTNRDGANVLTF
NA	NA	TRBV28	TRBJ2-7	TGTGCCAGCAGTTTAAAGAGGGCCTGGACCTACGAGCAGTACTTC	CASSLKRAWTYEQYF